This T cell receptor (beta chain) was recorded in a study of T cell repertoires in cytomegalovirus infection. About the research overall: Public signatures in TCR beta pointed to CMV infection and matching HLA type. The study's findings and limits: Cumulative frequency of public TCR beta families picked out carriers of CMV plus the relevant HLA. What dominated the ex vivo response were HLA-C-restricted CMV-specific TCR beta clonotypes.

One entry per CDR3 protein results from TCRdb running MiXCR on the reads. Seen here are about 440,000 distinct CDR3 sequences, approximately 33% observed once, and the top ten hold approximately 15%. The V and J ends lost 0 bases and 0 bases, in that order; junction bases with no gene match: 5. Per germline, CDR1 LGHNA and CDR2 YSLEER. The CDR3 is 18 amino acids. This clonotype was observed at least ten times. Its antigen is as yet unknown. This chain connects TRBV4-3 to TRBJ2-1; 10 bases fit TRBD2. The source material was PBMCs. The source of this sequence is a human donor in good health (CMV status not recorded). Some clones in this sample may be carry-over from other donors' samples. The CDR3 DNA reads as TGCGCCAGCAGCCAAGACCCTACTAGCGGGGTCTCCTACAATGAGCAGTTCTTC. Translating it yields CASSQDPTSGVSYNEQFF.